By share, the clone carrying this T cell receptor (beta chain) counts as medium-sized. Antigen specificity is unknown. The sample is drawn from a study of glioma-infiltrating T cells. Overall study findings and caveats: Above-expected tissue-blood divergence occurred in all gliomas, most in low-grade ones.

V was clipped by 1 base and J by 5 bases, with 8 bases between them. This CDR3 has 12 amino acids. CDR1 and CDR2 from the germline V gene are SQVTM and ANQGSEA. Using RNA template, CDR3s of TCR alpha and beta were amplified with iRepertoire arm-PCR. For one-step reverse transcription and amplification, about 90-400 ng of tissue mRNA or PBMC total RNA was used. MiXCR was run by TCRdb on the multiplex PCR reads, yielding one entry per CDR3 protein. Among about 2,800 distinct CDR3 sequences listed, 33% were seen once. The clonotype was recovered from a human donor with low-grade glioma or glioblastoma, undergoing nonglioma brain surgery, or in good health (not recorded which). The chain joins TRBV29-1 to TRBJ1-2; no firm D call. Sequencing was performed on glioma tissue, nonneoplastic brain tissue, or PBMCs (not recorded which). The chain's CDR3 is CSVEGNNYGYTF. CDR3 DNA sequence: TGCAGCGTTGAAGGGAACAATTATGGCTACACCTTC.